A selection of T cell receptor beta chains follows, all from one sample in a study of CD8 T cell repertoires and HIV-1 epitope variants. Measured with immunoSEQ multiplex PCR; TCRdb has only the in-frame clones, and not every one. In the table there are thousands of clones, around 70% of which are singletons. No antigens are known for them. Source material: cultured CD8+ T cells derived from PBMCs. Receptors originate from a male donor with HIV. CDR3s include the opening cysteine and the closing phenylalanine or tryptophan. Expanded clones get a size class; other rows say once, few or many, or leave the size out.

CDR3 length: 15
J gene: TRBJ1-1
clone size: few
V gene: TRBV15
CDR3 protein: CATSRDRGENTEAFF

CDR3 length: 14
J gene: TRBJ1-5
clone size: .
V gene: TRBV27
CDR3 protein: CASSKQGINQPQHF

CDR3 length: 19
J gene: TRBJ2-6
clone size: .
V gene: TRBV19
CDR3 protein: CASRRTGGSGGSGANVLTF

CDR3 length: 16
J gene: TRBJ2-6
clone size: .
V gene: TRBV28
CDR3 protein: CASSETGNSGANVLTF

CDR3 length: 14
J gene: TRBJ2-7
clone size: few
V gene: TRBV10-3
CDR3 protein: CAISESKLSSEQYF

CDR3 length: 13
J gene: TRBJ2-5
clone size: .
V gene: TRBV5-6
CDR3 protein: CASSTASQETQYF